This T cell receptor beta chain was observed in a study of blood T cells in healthy people across ages. Sample-barcoded 5' priming and a J-beta primer mix drove a second PCR of about 6 to 11 cycles. TCRdb re-derived calls from the 5' RACE reads in MiXCR, one entry per CDR3 protein. This table has approximately 490,000 distinct CDR3 sequences, 20% to 30% appearing once. The sample was also reused in another study, on T cells of mothers and their children. In that study: From each mother came over 9.5 million TCR beta CDR3 reads, and from each child came 2.5 million to 3 million.

Sequencing used blood. This TCR derives from a boy aged 5-17 years in good health.

The CDR3 sequence: CASRPRNRDTEAFF. The CDR3 DNA follows: TGTGCCAGCAGGCCGAGGAACCGGGACACTGAAGCTTTCTTT. The chain joins TRBV7-3 to TRBJ1-1; no firm D call. The CDR3 spans 14 residues. V was trimmed by 6 bases and J by 3 bases, leaving 14 bases between them. Looked up from germline, CDR1 is SGHTA and CDR2 is FQGTGA.